This entry lists 26 T cell receptor beta chains sequenced from one sample in a study of tumor-infiltrating lymphocytes in localized non-small cell lung cancer. Clones were read by immunoSEQ multiplex PCR, and TCRdb kept only the in-frame ones, dropping some. This table has some 21,000 clones, 70% to 80% appearing once. The sample was lung tumor tissue. The source of these receptors is a human donor with non-small cell lung cancer.

The chain couples TRBV14 to TRBJ2-1; TRBD2 matches at 7 bases. The CDR3 is 12 amino acids. Trimming removed 4 bases from V and 9 bases from J; junction bases left unmatched: 3. CDR1 and CDR2 (germline): SGHDN, FVKESK. In nucleotides, the CDR3 is TGTGCCAGCAGCCGGGAGGGAAGTGAGCAGTTCTTC. Amino acids: CASSREGSEQFF.

In its sample, this clone was seen once. V usage is TRBV6-1 and J usage is TRBJ2-1, with 7 positions matching TRBD1. This CDR3 is 17 amino acids long. Germline CDR1 reads MNHNS; CDR2 reads SASEGT. V was clipped by 4 bases and J by 4 bases; unmatched bases: 13. The CDR3 nucleotides are TGTGCCAGCAGTGTTAGAATGGGACAGATTAGTTACAATGAGCAGTTCTTC. It is translated as CASSVRMGQISYNEQFF.

V gene TRBV4-2 combines with J gene TRBJ1-2; D perhaps matches TRBD1 (5 bases). V was trimmed by 1 base and J by 4 bases, leaving 7 bases between them. CDR1 is LGHNA, CDR2 YNFKEQ, per germline. CDR3 length: 13 residues. The CDR3 sequence: CASSQATGYGYTF. Written as DNA, the CDR3 is TGTGCCAGCAGCCAAGCTACAGGCTATGGCTACACCTTC.

The chain joins TRBV27 to TRBJ2-7, with D tentatively TRBD2 (5 bases). Germline V gene data show CDR1 as MNHEY and CDR2 as SMNVEV (reference sequence). This CDR3 has 14 amino acids. V lost 1 base to trimming and J lost 3 bases, with 10 bases between them. CDR3 sequence: CASSLFGSLYEQYF. CDR3 sequence (DNA): TGTGCCAGCAGTTTATTTGGGAGCCTCTACGAGCAGTACTTC.

J is TRBJ2-2 and V is TRBV18; a possible D gene is TRBD1 (6 bases). This CDR3 has 14 amino acids. V lost 7 bases, J lost 2 bases, and 11 bases lay in between. In germline, CDR1 is KGHSH, CDR2 LQKENI. CDR3 sequence reads: CASFPGANTGELFF. The CDR3 bases are TGTGCCAGCTTCCCAGGGGCCAACACCGGGGAGCTGTTTTTT.

This clone was recorded once. The chain is built from TRBV4-3 and TRBJ2-7, with D perhaps TRBD2 (6 bases). The V end lost 1 base, the J end lost 4 bases, and 20 bases lay between the germline ends. Germline V CDR1 and CDR2: LGHNA, YSLEER. This CDR3 comprises 17 residues. This CDR3 reads CASSQVSGWGGMYEQYF. The CDR3 bases are TGCGCCAGCAGCCAAGTTTCAGGATGGGGAGGCATGTACGAGCAGTACTTC.

The chain employs TRBV19 and TRBJ2-3; D might be TRBD1 (6 bases). This CDR3 comprises 16 residues. Germline CDR1 is LNHDA and CDR2 is SQIVND (reference sequence). Trimming left V 5 bases short and J 6 bases short, with 21 bases between. The DNA for the CDR3 is TGTGCCAGTAGTCAGCTACCGGGACACCCCCCGGATACGCAGTATTTT. Its protein is CASSQLPGHPPDTQYF.

This chain joins TRBV10-3 and TRBJ2-5, with TRBD2 identical over 11 bases. The CDR3 totals 14 residues. Trimming at V came to 6 bases and at J to 2 bases, leaving 2 bases not matched to a gene. Germline V gene sequence: CDR1 ENHRY, CDR2 SYGVKD. As DNA, the CDR3 is TGTGCCATCAGGACTAGCGGGGTTCAAGAGACCCAGTACTTC. This codes for CAIRTSGVQETQYF.

This clone has more than one count but fewer than ten. The rearrangement uses TRBV18 and TRBJ1-1; no clear D gene. Germline assignment: CDR1 KGHSH and CDR2 LQKENI. This CDR3 region has 13 residues. V was clipped by 2 bases and J by 0 bases, with 4 bases between them. CDR3 region: CASSPGLNTEAFF. The CDR3 region has the DNA TGTGCCAGCTCACCAGGGTTGAACACTGAAGCTTTCTTT. Full variable domain (outside the CDR3, taken from reference TRBV18 and TRBJ1-1): NAGVMQNPRHLVRRRGQEARLRCSPMKGHSHVYWYRQLPEEGLKFMVYLQKENIIDESGMPKERFSAEFPKEGPSILRIQQVVRGDSAAYFCASSPGLNTEAFFGQGTRLTVV.

This chain uses TRBV9 with TRBJ2-2; no definite D call. Per the germline V gene, CDR1 is SGDLS and CDR2 is YYNGEE. The CDR3 runs to 16 residues. The V gene lost 7 bases and the J gene lost 6 bases, with 22 bases spanning the gap. CDR3 nucleotides: TGTGCCAGCGGGGAAGAGAGCCAGCCAATCGCCGGGGAGCTGTTTTTT. Protein product: CASGEESQPIAGELFF.

This chain joins TRBV18 and TRBJ1-1; perhaps TRBD1 as D (6 bases). Trimming removed 3 bases from V and 1 base from J, with 6 bases in between. CDR1 is KGHSH and CDR2 is LQKENI in the germline V gene. There are 13 residues in the CDR3. The CDR3 DNA reads TGTGCCAGCTCACCGGGGGCGAACACTGAAGCTTTCTTT. It is translated as CASSPGANTEAFF.

The J gene is TRBJ2-7, the V gene TRBV11-2; 10 bases are shared with TRBD2. The length of the CDR3 is 15 residues. Germline CDR1 and CDR2: SGHAT and FQNNGV. V lost 7 bases, J lost 3 bases, and 9 bases stayed unmatched. The CDR3 coding sequence is TGTGCCAGCACCCCGTCTAGCGGGAGCTTCTACGAGCAGTACTTC. Protein product: CASTPSSGSFYEQYF.

CDR3 sequence (DNA): TGTGCCAGCAGTGAAAACAGCAGATTCTATGGCTACACCTTC. This gives the protein CASSENSRFYGYTF. This chain links TRBV2 with TRBJ1-2; D unclear. This CDR3 is built from 14 residues. CDR1 and CDR2 (germline): SNHLY, FYNNEI. V lost 2 bases, J lost 4 bases, and 11 bases lay in between.

This clone occurred a few times. The V gene is TRBV27, the J gene TRBJ2-1; TRBD2 might be the D (5 bases). The V gene's germline CDR1 is MNHEY and CDR2 SMNVEV (reference sequence). The V gene lost 6 bases and the J gene lost 5 bases, with 8 bases spanning the gap. This CDR3 spans 12 amino acids. CDR3 nucleotide sequence: TGTGCCAGCAGGGAGGTCAACAATGAGCAGTTCTTC. It yields the protein CASREVNNEQFF.

V is TRBV7-9 and J is TRBJ1-1; possibly TRBD1 for D (5 bases). The CDR3 has 16 amino acids. Germline assignment: CDR1 SEHNR and CDR2 FQNEAQ (reference sequence). Between the trimmed V and J ends, which lost 5 bases and 4 bases, there was a span of 20 bases. Here the CDR3 reads CASSPDVWDGATEAFF. DNA of the CDR3: TGTGCCAGCAGCCCCGATGTCTGGGACGGGGCCACTGAAGCTTTCTTT.

The chain uses TRBV2 and TRBJ2-7; 12 bases are a match to TRBD2. Germline V gene lookup returns CDR1 SNHLY and CDR2 FYNNEI. V lost 4 bases and J lost 4; bases outside the gene matches: 5. This CDR3 region has 15 residues. The CDR3 loop reads CASSATSGRKYEQYF. CDR3 coding DNA: TGTGCCAGCAGTGCCACTAGCGGGAGGAAGTACGAGCAGTACTTC.

The rearrangement joins TRBV6-5 to TRBJ1-2, with 10 bases lining up with TRBD1. Germline CDR1 is MNHEY and CDR2 is SVGAGI. V was clipped by 7 bases and J by 3 bases; unmatched bases: 5. This CDR3 contains 14 residues. The CDR3 coding sequence is TGTGCCAGCACCGCGACAGGGGGCCACTATGGCTACACCTTC. This translates into CASTATGGHYGYTF.

The V and J genes are TRBV13 and TRBJ1-2; tentative D call: TRBD1 (6 bases). Germline CDR1 PRHDT, CDR2 FYEKMQ (reference sequence). CDR3 length: 14 residues. Trimming pared 0 bases from V and 4 bases from J, leaving 9 bases between. CDR3 region: CASSLGTGSYGYTF. The DNA of the CDR3 is TGTGCCAGCAGCTTAGGGACAGGTAGCTATGGCTACACCTTC.

This sequence joins TRBV7-6 and TRBJ1-1; 7 nucleotides align to TRBD1. This CDR3 is 17 amino acids long. The germline gives CDR1 SGHVS, CDR2 FNYEAQ. V shed 2 bases and J 0 bases; nucleotides not matched to a gene: 9. The DNA for the CDR3 is TGTGCCAGCAGCTTAACATCCCCCAGGGGGATGAACACTGAAGCTTTCTTT. Encoded protein: CASSLTSPRGMNTEAFF.

A single count supports this clone. The chain recombines TRBV21-1 with TRBJ2-7; the D call TRBD2 from the table was never checked on the DNA. TRBV21-1 is a pseudogene segment. CDR3 length: 18 amino acids. The CDR3 region has the DNA TGTGCCAGCAGCAAAGTCGAAGTAAGGTGGAGTCCAATCTACGAGCAGTACTTC. Translated, it gives CASSKVEVRWSPIYEQYF.

V is TRBV7-2 and J is TRBJ2-1; a possible D gene is TRBD2 (6 bases). The germline V and J ends were trimmed by 3 bases and 8 bases, with 11 bases remaining between them. Per germline, CDR1 SGHTA and CDR2 FQGNSA. This CDR3 region has 13 residues. CDR3 DNA sequence: TGTGCCAGCAGCTTGATAGCGGTTCATGAGCAGTTCTTC. Residues: CASSLIAVHEQFF. The full variable domain, its missing parts supplied by reference TRBV7-2 and TRBJ2-1, is GAGVSQSPSNKVTEKGKDVELRCDPISGHTALYWYRQSLGQGLEFLIYFQGNSAPDKSGLPSDRFSAERTGGSVSTLTIQRTQQEDSAVYLCASSLIAVHEQFFGPGTRLTVL.

This clone was counted only a few times. This rearrangement joins TRBV18 to TRBJ1-2; TRBD1 agrees at 9 bases. The CDR3 runs 14 residues. Trimming took 5 bases from V and 7 from J; bases not matched to a gene: 8. Germline CDR1 and CDR2: KGHSH and LQKENI. The CDR3 region is CASSSGTGSFGYTF. The CDR3 nucleotides are TGTGCCAGCTCATCCGGGACAGGGTCTTTTGGCTACACCTTC.

The rearrangement links TRBV2 to TRBJ1-5; D not certain. Germline V gene data show CDR1 as SNHLY and CDR2 as FYNNEI. The ends were cut back, 8 bases at V and 9 bases at J, with 17 bases in the middle. The CDR3 length is 13 residues. The CDR3 DNA reads TGTGCCAGCGAAGGGCAGGACCAGCGGCCCCAGCATTTT. Translating gives CASEGQDQRPQHF. The complete variable domain, with remaining parts taken from reference TRBV2 and TRBJ1-5, reads EPEVTQTPSHQVTQMGQEVILRCVPISNHLYFYWYRQILGQKVEFLVSFYNNEISEKSEIFDDQFSVERPDGSNFTLKIRSTKLEDSAMYFCASEGQDQRPQHFGDGTRLSIL.

The rearrangement uses TRBV7-3 and TRBJ2-6, with a possible D match to TRBD2 (6 bases). Per the germline V gene, CDR1 is SGHTA and CDR2 is FQGTGA. The CDR3 is 17 amino acids. V shed 5 bases and J shed 2 bases, with 16 bases lying between them. CDR3 nucleotide sequence: TGTGCCAGCAGCCCAGAACCGGGAGTAACTGGGGCCAACGTCCTGACTTTC. It specifies CASSPEPGVTGANVLTF.

The chain couples TRBV5-6 to TRBJ1-5; 7 bases line up with TRBD1. J lost 4 bases, V lost 3 bases, and 10 bases had no gene match. Germline-derived CDR1 and CDR2 are SGHDT and YYEEEE. CDR3 length: 16 residues. For the CDR3, the DNA is TGTGCCAGCAGCTCCTGGACAGGCGCGACAAATCAGCCCCAGCATTTT. Encoded protein: CASSSWTGATNQPQHF. Variable domain in full (rest from reference TRBV5-6 and TRBJ1-5): DAGVTQSPTHLIKTRGQQVTLRCSPKSGHDTVSWYQQALGQGPQFIFQYYEEEERQRGNFPDRFSGHQFPNYSSELNVNALLLGDSALYLCASSSWTGATNQPQHFGDGTRLSIL.

The chain uses TRBV20-1 and TRBJ2-1; the match to TRBD1 covers 10 bases. The V gene end was trimmed by 1 base and the J gene end by 14 bases; junction bases not matched to a gene: 2. This CDR3 region has 11 residues. CDR1 is DFQATT, CDR2 SNEGSKA, per germline (reference sequence). The CDR3 DNA sequence: TGCAGTGCTAGAGCCGGGACAGGGGAGTTCTTC. Its translation: CSARAGTGEFF.